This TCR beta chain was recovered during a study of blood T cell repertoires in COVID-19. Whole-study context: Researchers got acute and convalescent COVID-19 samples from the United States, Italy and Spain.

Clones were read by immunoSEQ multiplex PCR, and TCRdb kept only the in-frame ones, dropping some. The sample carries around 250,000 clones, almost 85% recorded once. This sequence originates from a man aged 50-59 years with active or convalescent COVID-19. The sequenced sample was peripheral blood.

CDR3 nucleotide sequence: TGTGCCAGCTCACCTGAGTTCTACAGGGGTATGAAAGAGACCCAGTACTTC. It encodes CASSPEFYRGMKETQYF. The V call is TRBV18, the J call TRBJ2-5; 7 bases map to TRBD1. The CDR3 has 17 amino acids. Germline CDR1 KGHSH, CDR2 LQKENI. V dropped 3 bases and J dropped 3; count of bases not matched to a gene: 13.